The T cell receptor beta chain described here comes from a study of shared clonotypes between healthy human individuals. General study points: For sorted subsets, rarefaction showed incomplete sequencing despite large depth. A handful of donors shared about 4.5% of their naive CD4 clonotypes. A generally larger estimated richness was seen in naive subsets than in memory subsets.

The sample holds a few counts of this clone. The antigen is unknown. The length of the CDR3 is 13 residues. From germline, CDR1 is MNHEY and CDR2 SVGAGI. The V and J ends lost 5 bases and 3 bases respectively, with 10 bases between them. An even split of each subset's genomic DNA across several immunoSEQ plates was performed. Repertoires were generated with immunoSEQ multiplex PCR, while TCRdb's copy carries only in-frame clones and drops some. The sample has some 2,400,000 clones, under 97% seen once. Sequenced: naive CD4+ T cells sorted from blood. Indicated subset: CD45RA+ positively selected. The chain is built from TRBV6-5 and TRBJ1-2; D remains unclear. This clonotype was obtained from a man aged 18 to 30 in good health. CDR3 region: CASSRVGYYGYTF. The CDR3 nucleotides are TGTGCCAGCAGTCGGGTAGGCTACTATGGCTACACCTTC.